Sequencing of this T cell receptor beta chain was carried out in a study of shared clonotypes between healthy human individuals. Findings of the study overall: Estimated clonotype richness was generally higher in naive than memory subsets.

The germline V and J ends were trimmed by 0 bases and 2 bases, with 8 bases remaining between them. The germline gives CDR1 SGHDT, CDR2 YYEEEE. The CDR3 totals 14 residues. Terminally differentiated effector memory CD45RA+ cells were left out of the naive CD8 fraction, which was CD45RO-negative and positively selected for CCR7. As originally analysed: Filtering differed since immunoSEQ provided only junctions, with no quality scores. This table comes from immunoSEQ multiplex PCR, and its TCRdb copy is limited to in-frame clones, with some not included. V and J calls and clone size are copied from that table; D and trimming were computed from the DNA. Of approximately 810,000 clones detected, about 91% appear once; the ten largest clones hold around 24%. As to this clone: What it recognizes is unknown. Other DNA variants within this sample encode the same CDR3.

This TCR was recovered from a man aged 30-40 years in good health. The sequenced material came from naive CD8+ T cells sorted from blood. V usage is TRBV5-6 and J usage is TRBJ2-5; tentative D call: TRBD1 (6 bases). The CDR3 DNA reads as TGTGCCAGCAGCTTGGCGACAGGACAAGAGACCCAGTACTTC. Its translation: CASSLATGQETQYF.